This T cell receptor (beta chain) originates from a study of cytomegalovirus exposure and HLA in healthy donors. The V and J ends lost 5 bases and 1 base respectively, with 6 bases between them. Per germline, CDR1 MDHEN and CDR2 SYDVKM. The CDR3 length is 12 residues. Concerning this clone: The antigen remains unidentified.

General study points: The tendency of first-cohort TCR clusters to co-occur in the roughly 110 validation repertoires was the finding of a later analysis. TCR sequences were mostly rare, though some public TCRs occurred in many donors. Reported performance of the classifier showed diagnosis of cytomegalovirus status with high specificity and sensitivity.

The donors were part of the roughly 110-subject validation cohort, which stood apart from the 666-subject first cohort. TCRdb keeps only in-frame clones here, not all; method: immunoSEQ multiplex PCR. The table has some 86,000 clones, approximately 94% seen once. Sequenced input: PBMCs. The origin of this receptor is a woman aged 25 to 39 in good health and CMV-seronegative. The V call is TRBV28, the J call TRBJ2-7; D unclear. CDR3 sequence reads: CASSILSYEQYF. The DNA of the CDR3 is TGTGCCAGCAGTATTCTATCCTACGAGCAGTACTTC.